Below are 27 T cell receptor beta chains sequenced from a single sample in a study of long-term antiretroviral therapy in people with HIV. Samples were assayed with immunoSEQ v3.0 at survey level. This table comes from immunoSEQ multiplex PCR, and its TCRdb copy is limited to in-frame clones, with some not included. The sample lists approximately 45,000 clones, more than 75% seen once, with roughly 5% in the top ten. The sequences come from unsorted PBMCs, collected 0.1 years before starting antiretroviral therapy. These receptors all stem from a woman aged 50 to 60 with HIV.

This clone has only a few counts. The gene calls are TRBV6-1 and TRBJ1-6, with D uncertain. V lost 0 bases, J lost 4 bases, and 10 bases lay in between. The CDR3 totals 16 residues. Germline values: CDR1 MNHNS, CDR2 SASEGT. CDR3 sequence reads: CASSEASQEYNSPLHF. The CDR3 nucleotides are TGTGCCAGCAGTGAAGCTAGTCAGGAGTATAATTCACCCCTCCACTTT.

The rearrangement joins TRBV2 to TRBJ2-5, with D uncertain. Germline V CDR1 and CDR2: SNHLY, FYNNEI. This CDR3 has 13 amino acids. Between the trimmed V and J ends, which lost 5 bases and 2 bases, there was a span of 9 bases. This CDR3 reads CASSRWEQETQYF. In nucleotides, the CDR3 is TGTGCCAGCAGTAGGTGGGAACAAGAGACCCAGTACTTC.

J is TRBJ1-2 and V is TRBV6-1; D is unclear. Germline V lookup: CDR1 MNHNS, CDR2 SASEGT. The CDR3 sequence is 14 residues long. Trimming left V 6 bases short and J 5 bases short, with 16 bases between. Written as DNA, the CDR3 is TGTGCCAGCAGACCCGGGAGGGAAACTTATGGCTACACCTTC. Its translation is CASRPGRETYGYTF.

The V and J genes are TRBV6-1 and TRBJ2-7; possibly TRBD1 or TRBD2 for D (5 bases each). This CDR3 comprises 15 residues. Between the trimmed V and J ends, which lost 4 bases and 1 base, there was a span of 14 bases. From germline, CDR1 is MNHNS and CDR2 SASEGT. The DNA of the CDR3 is TGTGCCAGCAGTGCTGGACTGGGACCTTCCTACGAGCAGTACTTC. Amino acid sequence: CASSAGLGPSYEQYF.

The chain is built from TRBV5-6 and TRBJ1-3; the D is unclear. Germline loops: CDR1 SGHDT, CDR2 YYEEEE. The CDR3 totals 16 residues. Trimming stripped 3 bases from V and 0 bases from J, with 13 bases between. This CDR3 reads CASSSSTSFSGNTIYF. The CDR3 DNA is TGTGCCAGCAGCTCGAGCACTAGCTTCTCTGGAAACACCATATATTTT.

This chain links TRBV7-3 with TRBJ1-2; the D gene is possibly TRBD1 (6 bases). V was pared by 0 bases and J by 4 bases, with 18 bases between. The CDR3 has 17 residues. The germline CDR1 and CDR2 sequences are SGHTA and FQGTGA. CDR3 sequence reads: CASSLTERLGGIYGYTF. DNA of the CDR3: TGTGCCAGCAGCTTAACGGAGCGTCTGGGGGGCATCTATGGCTACACCTTC.

The chain employs TRBV11-2 and TRBJ2-6; D possibly corresponds to TRBD1 (5 bases). This CDR3 spans 17 amino acids. Per germline, CDR1 SGHAT and CDR2 FQNNGV. Trimming shortened V by 0 bases and J by 0 bases, and 9 bases separated the two germline ends. The CDR3 sequence: CASSLDMTVSGANVLTF. CDR3 in DNA: TGTGCCAGCAGCTTAGATATGACAGTCTCTGGGGCCAACGTCCTGACTTTC.

This clone was seen more than once but under ten times. This sequence joins TRBV5-1 and TRBJ1-2, with a possible D match to TRBD1 (5 bases). With 1 base removed from V and 4 bases from J, the gap between germline ends came to 11 bases. Germline V gene sequence: CDR1 SGHRS, CDR2 YFSETQ. CDR3 length: 14 amino acids. The CDR3 sequence is CASSLSQGPYGYTF. The CDR3 DNA is TGCGCCAGCAGCTTGAGCCAGGGCCCCTATGGCTACACCTTC.

This chain joins TRBV7-3 and TRBJ1-2, with TRBD1 matching over 7 bases. Germline V gene data show CDR1 as SGHTA and CDR2 as FQGTGA. CDR3 length: 17 residues. V was clipped by 6 bases and J by 5 bases; unmatched bases: 18. The DNA of the CDR3 is TGTGCCAGCAGGCGGATAACGGGGACAGCTACATGTTATGGCTACACCTTC. Protein sequence: CASRRITGTATCYGYTF.

The V and J genes are TRBV5-4 and TRBJ1-4, with TRBD1 identical over 8 bases. The CDR3 length is 16 residues. Germline CDR1 SGHNT, CDR2 YYREEE (reference sequence). V dropped 2 bases and J dropped 7; count of bases not matched to a gene: 10. In DNA, the CDR3 is TGTGCCAGCAGCTTACCCGGGACAGGACGAATTGAAAAACTGTTTTTT. This gives the protein CASSLPGTGRIEKLFF.

The chain is built from TRBV5-6 and TRBJ2-5, with D perhaps matching TRBD1 (6 bases). There are 14 residues in the CDR3. CDR1 is SGHDT, CDR2 YYEEEE, per germline. V was cut by 0 bases and J by 5 bases, with 11 bases left in between. The CDR3 here is CASSLGQVIETQYF. DNA for the CDR3: TGTGCCAGCAGCTTGGGACAGGTCATTGAGACCCAGTACTTC.

CDR3 bases: TGTGCCAGCAGCGTCGGGACTAGCGGGGTCGGCGAGCAGTTCTTC. Residues: CASSVGTSGVGEQFF. This rearrangement joins TRBV9 to TRBJ2-1, with 13 bases matching TRBD2. Germline CDR1 SGDLS, CDR2 YYNGEE. The CDR3 totals 15 residues. The ends lost 2 bases at V and 10 bases at J; junction bases unmatched: 6.

The V gene is TRBV27, the J gene TRBJ2-3; 9 nucleotides line up with TRBD2. The J segment lost 8 bases and the V segment lost 10 bases, leaving 13 bases of the junction unmatched. Germline V CDR1 and CDR2: MNHEY, SMNVEV (reference sequence). This CDR3 contains 14 residues. The CDR3 DNA is TGTGCCACGGGGGCGGGGGGGTTCGTAGGTACGCAGTATTTT. It encodes CATGAGGFVGTQYF.

This chain uses TRBV1 with TRBJ2-3. TRBV1 is shown as a pseudogene. The CDR3 runs 14 residues. DNA for the CDR3: TGCACCAGCAGCCAAGATGGGGGCACAGATACGCAGTATTTT. Translated: CTSSQDGGTDTQYF.

The CDR3 DNA follows: TGTGCCAGCAGTTGGGGCATTTACAATGAGCAGTTCTTC. Amino acids: CASSWGIYNEQFF. This chain uses TRBV6-5 with TRBJ2-1, with TRBD1 as a possible D gene (5 bases). The CDR3 runs to 13 residues. CDR1 and CDR2 from the germline V gene are MNHEY and SVGAGI. V was trimmed by 4 bases and J by 4 bases, leaving 8 bases between them.

The chain employs TRBV5-1 and TRBJ2-5; 13 bases line up with TRBD2. This CDR3 is 17 amino acids long. Germline V CDR1 and CDR2: SGHRS, YFSETQ. The ends lost 4 bases at V and 0 bases at J; junction bases unmatched: 6. CDR3 nucleotide sequence: TGCGCCAGCAGCCCCGGGACTAGCGGGATGTACCAAGAGACCCAGTACTTC. It is translated as CASSPGTSGMYQETQYF.

V usage is TRBV11-2 and J usage is TRBJ1-2; TRBD1 agrees at 8 bases. With 4 bases clipped from V and 7 bases from J, the junction kept 5 bases outside the gene matches. The germline V gene has CDR1 SGHAT and CDR2 FQNNGV. The CDR3 loop spans 13 amino acids. The CDR3 spells CASSYGTGSGYTF. Here the CDR3 DNA reads TGTGCCAGCAGCTATGGGACAGGCTCTGGCTACACCTTC.

This clone has only a few counts. The chain combines TRBV18 with TRBJ1-5; 7 nucleotides match TRBD1. The germline CDR1 and CDR2 sequences are KGHSH and LQKENI. Trimming took 4 bases from V and 0 from J; bases not matched to a gene: 3. The CDR3 is made up of 15 amino acids. The CDR3 protein is CASSLGTDSNQPQHF. The CDR3 nucleotides are TGTGCCAGCTCACTAGGGACAGATAGCAATCAGCCCCAGCATTTT.

J is TRBJ1-5 and V is TRBV7-2, with 11 bases aligning to TRBD1. J lost 5 bases, V lost 0 bases, and 3 bases had no gene match. CDR3 length: 16 residues. Germline loops: CDR1 SGHTA, CDR2 FQGNSA. The CDR3 DNA reads TGTGCCAGCAGCTTAGCCGGGACAGGGGGTTATCAGCCCCAGCATTTT. Translating gives CASSLAGTGGYQPQHF.

DNA of the CDR3: TGTGCCAGCAGCTTAGTGGGGGCGCAAATCTATGGCTACACCTTC. Translated: CASSLVGAQIYGYTF. The V call is TRBV7-2, the J call TRBJ1-2, with a tentative D call TRBD1 (6 bases). The germline V and J ends were trimmed by 1 base and 4 bases, with 13 bases remaining between them. The CDR3 extends over 15 amino acids. Germline CDR1 SGHTA, CDR2 FQGNSA.

There are a few counts of this clone. The chain employs TRBV7-9 and TRBJ2-2; tentatively, D is TRBD1 (5 bases). The germline CDR1 and CDR2 sequences are SEHNR and FQNEAQ (reference sequence). CDR3 length: 16 amino acids. V lost 1 base and J lost 0, with 9 bases in between. The CDR3 DNA follows: TGTGCCAGCAGCTTAGTTACAGGTTCGAACACCGGGGAGCTGTTTTTT. It is translated as CASSLVTGSNTGELFF.

This chain uses TRBV27 with TRBJ1-1; no definite D call. V was pared by 8 bases and J by 0 bases, with 13 bases between. From germline, CDR1 is MNHEY and CDR2 SMNVEV (reference sequence). The CDR3 has 14 residues. CDR3 amino acids: CASRPFGLNTEAFF. CDR3 sequence (DNA): TGTGCCAGCCGTCCCTTCGGTCTGAACACTGAAGCTTTCTTT.

CDR3 coding DNA: TGTGCCAGCAGCCAAGGTCGACAGGTTGAACGGTACTTC. Translation gives CASSQGRQVERYF. This chain joins TRBV5-4 and TRBJ2-7; a weak D match, TRBD1 (6 bases). The length of the CDR3 is 13 residues. The germline V gene encodes CDR1 SGHNT and CDR2 YYREEE (reference sequence). Trimming removed 4 bases at V and 12 bases at J, with 20 bases between.

The V and J genes are TRBV5-4 and TRBJ1-1; D is possibly TRBD1 (6 bases). Trimming pared 1 base from V and 1 base from J, leaving 14 bases between. Germline CDR1 and CDR2: SGHNT and YYREEE (reference sequence). CDR3 length: 16 amino acids. The CDR3: CASSLSYRASNTEAFF. The DNA of the CDR3 is TGTGCCAGCAGCTTGTCTTACAGGGCTTCGAACACTGAAGCTTTCTTT.

J is TRBJ2-7 and V is TRBV7-2, with D maybe TRBD2 (5 bases). The CDR3 has 13 amino acids. Germline CDR1 and CDR2: SGHTA and FQGNSA. Deletions cut 3 bases from V and 1 base from J, with 7 bases between. As DNA, the CDR3 is TGTGCCAGCAGCTTCGGGAATTCCTACGAGCAGTACTTC. It encodes CASSFGNSYEQYF.

The V and J genes are TRBV7-2 and TRBJ2-6, with D possibly TRBD2 on 6 matching bases. With 5 bases removed from V and 2 bases from J, the gap between germline ends came to 13 bases. This CDR3 region has 16 residues. Germline lookup yields CDR1 SGHTA and CDR2 FQGNSA. The CDR3 nucleotides are TGTGCCAGCAGCCCTAGGCCGGGGGCTGGGGCCAACGTCCTGACTTTC. It encodes CASSPRPGAGANVLTF.

CDR3 in amino acids: CASSLAGASTDTQYF. Written as DNA, the CDR3 is TGCGCCAGCAGCTTGGCCGGCGCCTCCACAGATACGCAGTATTTT. This chain joins TRBV5-1 and TRBJ2-3; D not resolved. Germline CDR1 SGHRS, CDR2 YFSETQ. Trimming removed 0 bases at V and 2 bases at J, with 10 bases between. The CDR3 runs to 15 residues.